These 9 T cell receptor beta chains originate from one sample sequenced in a study of early T cells in non-severe SARS-CoV-2 infection. TCRdb itself ran the 5' RACE reads through MiXCR, one entry per CDR3 protein. The sample has about 26,000 distinct CDR3 sequences; approximately 5.1% are singletons. The source material was whole blood. The receptors derive from an adult who was a healthcare worker with PCR-confirmed SARS-CoV-2 infection or an uninfected control (not recorded which).

This clonotype has at least ten counts. The chain couples TRBV10-3 to TRBJ1-2; D is unclear. The CDR3 has 14 residues. Per the germline V gene, CDR1 is ENHRY and CDR2 is SYGVKD. V was cut by 2 bases and J by 4 bases, with 11 bases left in between. CDR3 sequence reads: CAISEAGGPYGYTF. CDR3 DNA sequence: TGTGCCATCAGTGAGGCAGGCGGCCCCTATGGCTACACCTTC.

This clonotype was detected a few times. The junction shows a germline mismatch at one end, possibly a read error. The chain has TRBV4-3 and TRBJ1-6; TRBD1 might be the D (5 bases). This CDR3 contains 14 residues. CDR1 is LGHNA and CDR2 is YSLEER in the germline V gene. The CDR3 nucleotides read TGCGCCAGCAGCCATGCAGGGCAAAATTCACCCCTCCATTTT. Its translation is CASSHAGQNSPLHF.

This clonotype was found many times. The V call is TRBV13, the J call TRBJ2-3; the D is unclear. CDR1 and CDR2 (germline): PRHDT, FYEKMQ (reference sequence). The ends were cut back, 1 base at V and 1 base at J, with 9 bases in the middle. The CDR3 runs to 15 residues. The CDR3 region has the DNA TGTGCCAGCAGCTTAGTCAGAACGGGCACAGATACGCAGTATTTT. It yields the protein CASSLVRTGTDTQYF. The full variable domain, completed using reference TRBV13 and TRBJ2-3, is AAGVIQSPRHLIKEKRETATLKCYPIPRHDTVYWYQQGPGQDPQFLISFYEKMQSDKGSIPDRFSAQQFSDYHSELNMSSLELGDSALYFCASSLVRTGTDTQYFGPGTRLTVL.

At least ten counts were recorded for this clonotype. The chain has TRBV11-2 and TRBJ2-3, with D tentatively TRBD1 (6 bases). V shed 8 bases and J shed 2 bases, with 14 bases lying between them. The CDR3 has 14 residues. Germline CDR1 and CDR2: SGHAT and FQNNGV. The CDR3 reads CASRPMGATDTQYF. The CDR3 DNA is TGTGCCAGCCGCCCAATGGGGGCCACAGATACGCAGTATTTT.

The table lists this clonotype with a few counts. V usage is TRBV11-2 and J usage is TRBJ2-7; 8 nucleotides align to TRBD1. Per the germline V gene, CDR1 is SGHAT and CDR2 is FQNNGV. CDR3 size: 14 residues. V lost 8 bases, J lost 2 bases, and 8 bases stayed unmatched. The CDR3 spells CASVLPGGPYEQYF. CDR3 DNA sequence: TGTGCCAGCGTACTCCCAGGGGGCCCCTACGAGCAGTACTTC.

This clonotype ranks as medium-sized. The chain carries TRBV5-1 and TRBJ1-2, with unresolved D. This CDR3 is 15 amino acids long. V lost 0 bases and J 0 bases, leaving 9 bases between the germline ends. Germline V CDR1 and CDR2: SGHRS, YFSETQ. The CDR3 region has the DNA TGCGCCAGCAGCTTGGGTGATAGGGCTAACTATGGCTACACCTTC. Its translation: CASSLGDRANYGYTF.

There are many counts of this clonotype. This sequence joins TRBV29-1 and TRBJ1-2; 7 bases map to TRBD1. Germline CDR1 is SQVTM and CDR2 is ANQGSEA. V gave up 5 bases and J gave up 14 bases; unmatched junction bases: 14. This CDR3 is 12 amino acids long. In DNA form, the CDR3 reads TGCAGCGTTCCCCTCGGGGGGGGACAGAATACCTTC. Translation gives CSVPLGGGQNTF.

This clonotype was seen ten or more times. The chain employs TRBV25-1 and TRBJ1-2; 9 positions agree with TRBD1. V gave up 5 bases and J gave up 8 bases; unmatched junction bases: 12. This CDR3 spans 15 amino acids. CDR1 is MGHDK and CDR2 is SYGVNS in the germline V gene. The CDR3 spells CASSPRDRAVIGYTF. CDR3 sequence (DNA): TGTGCCAGCAGTCCAAGGGACAGGGCAGTCATCGGCTACACCTTC.

This clonotype was recorded a few times. The rearrangement links TRBV7-9 to TRBJ2-3; D is unresolved. Germline loops: CDR1 SEHNR, CDR2 FQNEAQ (reference sequence). The ends were cut back, 5 bases at V and 5 bases at J, with 8 bases in the middle. This CDR3 is 12 amino acids long. CDR3 coding DNA: TGTGCCAGCAGCCAATCCCGAGATACGCAGTATTTT. The encoded protein is CASSQSRDTQYF.